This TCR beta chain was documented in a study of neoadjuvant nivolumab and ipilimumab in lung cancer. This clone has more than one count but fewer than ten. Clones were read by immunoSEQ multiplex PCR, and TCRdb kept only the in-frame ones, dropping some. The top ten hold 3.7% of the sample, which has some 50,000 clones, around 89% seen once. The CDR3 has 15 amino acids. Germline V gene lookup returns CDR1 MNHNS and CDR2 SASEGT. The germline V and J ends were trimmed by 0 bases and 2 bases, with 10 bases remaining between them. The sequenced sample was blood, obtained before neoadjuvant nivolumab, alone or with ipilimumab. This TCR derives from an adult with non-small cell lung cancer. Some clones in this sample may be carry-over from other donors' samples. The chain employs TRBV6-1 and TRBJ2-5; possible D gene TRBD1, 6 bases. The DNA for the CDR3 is TGTGCCAGCAGTGAAGCACTAGGGGGACAAGAGACCCAGTACTTC. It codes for CASSEALGGQETQYF.